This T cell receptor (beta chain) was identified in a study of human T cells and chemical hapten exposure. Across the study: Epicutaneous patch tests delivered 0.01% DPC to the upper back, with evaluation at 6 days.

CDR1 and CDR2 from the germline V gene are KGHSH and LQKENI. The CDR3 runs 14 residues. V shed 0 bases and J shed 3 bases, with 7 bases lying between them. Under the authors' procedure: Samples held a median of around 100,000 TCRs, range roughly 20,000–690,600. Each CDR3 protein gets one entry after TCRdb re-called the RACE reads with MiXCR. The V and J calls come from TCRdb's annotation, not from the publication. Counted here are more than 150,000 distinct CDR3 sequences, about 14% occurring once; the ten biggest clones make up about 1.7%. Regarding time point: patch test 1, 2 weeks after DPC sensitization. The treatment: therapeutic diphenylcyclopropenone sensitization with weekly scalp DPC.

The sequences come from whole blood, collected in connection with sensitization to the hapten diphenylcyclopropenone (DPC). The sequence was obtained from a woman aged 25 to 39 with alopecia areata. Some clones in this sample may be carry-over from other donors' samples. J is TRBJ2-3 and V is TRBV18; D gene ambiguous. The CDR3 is CASSPPISTDTQYF. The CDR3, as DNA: TGTGCCAGCTCACCACCGATTTCGACAGATACGCAGTATTTT.